The 11 T cell receptor beta chains below were found in one sample sequenced in a study of Tregs in tolerant kidney transplant recipients. No antigen is known for these receptors. The protocol was immunoSEQ multiplex PCR, while the TCRdb copy is restricted to in-frame clones and leaves out a portion. The data hold approximately 11,000 clones, with more than 75% observed a single time. Material: Tregs from blood cultured with allogeneic cells, obtained before the transplant. The receptors were sampled from a human patient who received a combined kidney and bone marrow transplant.

This clone showed up just once. CDR3 nucleotides: TGTGCCAGCAGCTTAGGACTAGCGGTCAATGAGCAGTTCTTC. It yields the protein CASSLGLAVNEQFF. The gene calls are TRBV7-2 and TRBJ2-1; 9 bases align to TRBD2. Trimming removed 1 base from V and 6 bases from J; junction bases left unmatched: 1. CDR1 is SGHTA and CDR2 is FQGNSA in the germline V gene. This CDR3 has 14 residues.

This clone was detected only once. The J gene is TRBJ1-5, the V gene TRBV30; D unclear. In germline, CDR1 is GTSNPN, CDR2 SVGIG (reference sequence). Trimming shortened V by 2 bases and J by 6 bases, and 14 bases separated the two germline ends. The CDR3 runs 14 residues. CDR3 loop: CAWSRERTSQPQHF. CDR3 DNA sequence: TGTGCCTGGAGTCGAGAGAGAACCAGTCAGCCCCAGCATTTT.

This CDR3 reads CASSPGSMGKLFF. The CDR3 coding sequence is TGTGCCAGCAGCCCGGGCTCAATGGGGAAACTGTTTTTT. V gene TRBV7-9 combines with J gene TRBJ1-4; D remains unclear. Looked up from germline, CDR1 is SEHNR and CDR2 is FQNEAQ (reference sequence). This CDR3 contains 13 residues. Deletions cut 5 bases from V and 11 bases from J, with 15 bases between.

The chain has TRBV30 and TRBJ2-6; weak D call: TRBD1 (6 bases). Deletions cut 2 bases from V and 2 bases from J, with 13 bases between. This CDR3 spans 16 amino acids. Germline-derived CDR1 and CDR2 are GTSNPN and SVGIG (reference sequence). The CDR3 coding sequence is TGTGCCTGGAGTAGTCAGGGGTCCGCTGGGGCCAACGTCCTGACTTTC. This encodes CAWSSQGSAGANVLTF.

V and J are TRBV19 and TRBJ2-7, with a tentative D call TRBD2 (5 bases). This CDR3 contains 14 residues. Per the germline V gene, CDR1 is LNHDA and CDR2 is SQIVND (reference sequence). Trimming removed 2 bases from V and 1 base from J, with 9 bases in between. CDR3 sequence reads: CASSIRSGSYEQYF. CDR3 bases: TGTGCCAGTAGTATACGAAGCGGTTCCTACGAGCAGTACTTC. Filled out from reference TRBV19 and TRBJ2-7, the complete variable domain reads DGGITQSPKYLFRKEGQNVTLSCEQNLNHDAMYWYRQDPGQGLRLIYYSQIVNDFQKGDIAEGYSVSREKKESFPLTVTSAQKNPTAFYLCASSIRSGSYEQYFGPGTRLTVT.

This clone was counted between two and nine times. V is TRBV9 and J is TRBJ2-2; 9 positions match TRBD1. Germline V gives CDR1 SGDLS, CDR2 YYNGEE. V shed 4 bases and J 4 bases; nucleotides not matched to a gene: 17. CDR3 length equals 19 residues. The CDR3 spells CASSPRTGGTGLFTGELFF. CDR3 DNA: TGTGCCAGCAGCCCACGGACGGGCGGGACAGGGTTGTTCACCGGGGAGCTGTTTTTT.

The genes are TRBV7-2 and TRBJ1-5, with D unclear. V was clipped by 1 base and J by 3 bases, with 4 bases between them. CDR1 is SGHTA and CDR2 is FQGNSA in the germline V gene. The CDR3 is made up of 13 amino acids. CDR3 sequence (DNA): TGTGCCAGCAGCTTAGTAAACAATCAGCCCCAGCATTTT. This sequence encodes CASSLVNNQPQHF.

As concerns this clone: The junction departs from the called germline gene at one end, perhaps through a read error. This sequence joins TRBV18 and TRBJ2-1, with TRBD2 matching 14 bases. CDR1 is KGHSH and CDR2 is LQKENI in the germline V gene. The CDR3 spans 16 residues. The CDR3 DNA reads as TGTGCCAGCGCACCGGATACCGGGACTAGCGGGAGTAGGCCGTTCTTC. Encoded protein: CASAPDTGTSGSRPFF.

This chain links TRBV29-1 with TRBJ2-7; D perhaps matches TRBD2 (6 bases). The DNA end is a closer match to TRBJ2-5, so the J assignment may be wrong. The CDR3 totals 13 residues. CDR1 SQVTM and CDR2 ANQGSEA come from the germline V gene. CDR3 sequence: CSVEGLPQETQYF. In DNA, the CDR3 is TGCAGCGTTGAGGGACTCCCCCAAGAGACCCAGTACTTC.

The rearrangement links TRBV7-3 to TRBJ1-2; D gene unclear. The V end lost 6 bases, the J end lost 6 bases, and 14 bases lay between the germline ends. CDR1 is SGHTA and CDR2 is FQGTGA in the germline V gene. The CDR3 spans 13 residues. Here the CDR3 reads CASRERGWDGYTF. In DNA form, the CDR3 reads TGTGCCAGCAGGGAAAGAGGGTGGGATGGCTACACCTTC.

By sample fraction, this clone is large. This sequence joins TRBV7-2 and TRBJ1-2; D not certain. V was trimmed by 6 bases and J by 6 bases, leaving 14 bases between them. The germline gives CDR1 SGHTA, CDR2 FQGNSA. The CDR3 sequence is 13 residues long. In DNA form, the CDR3 reads TGTGCCAGCAGGGAAAGAGGGTGGGATGGCTACACCTTC. Translation gives CASRERGWDGYTF.